This entry describes one TCR beta chain. Its antigen is unidentified. Each of the donors was a healthy bone marrow donor. The entry originates in a study of cytomegalovirus exposure and HLA in healthy donors. Study-wide background: In an early release, HLA-typed donors contributed some 82 million unique TCR sequences. General study results and limits: Reports credit the classifier with highly specific, highly sensitive diagnosis of cytomegalovirus status. Roughly uniform sequencing depth across donors was assumed, possibly incorrectly.

A multiplex PCR was run with 60 Vbeta primers and 13 Jbeta primers. The method was immunoSEQ multiplex PCR; TCRdb's version includes in-frame clones alone and lacks a portion of them. This sample's table reports 150,000 or so clones. This sequence was found in a woman aged 60-75 years in good health and CMV-seronegative. Input material: PBMCs.

The chain's CDR3 is CASSRGQERGAFF. In DNA form, the CDR3 reads TGTGCCAGCAGCCGAGGACAGGAAAGAGGGGCTTTCTTT. The rearrangement links TRBV6-5 to TRBJ1-1; 7 bases fit TRBD1. V trimming: 6 bases; J trimming: 11 bases; junction bases outside the gene matches: 12. CDR3 size: 13 residues. Germline CDR1 and CDR2: MNHEY and SVGAGI.